This T cell receptor beta chain comes out of a study of blood T cell repertoires in COVID-19. Measured with immunoSEQ multiplex PCR; TCRdb has only the in-frame clones, and not every one. The sample lists approximately 110,000 clones; 84% were seen once. The sample comprised peripheral blood. The receptor was isolated from a woman in her fifties or sixties with acute or convalescent COVID-19.

The CDR3 DNA sequence: TGTGCCAGCAGTAGGGCCGCCAGCGGGGGGGTGGATACGCAGTATTTT. Amino acids: CASSRAASGGVDTQYF. The rearrangement joins TRBV27 to TRBJ2-3, with 10 bases matching TRBD2. Per germline, CDR1 MNHEY and CDR2 SMNVEV (reference sequence). The CDR3 extends over 16 amino acids. The V gene end was trimmed by 5 bases and the J gene end by 6 bases; junction bases not matched to a gene: 11.